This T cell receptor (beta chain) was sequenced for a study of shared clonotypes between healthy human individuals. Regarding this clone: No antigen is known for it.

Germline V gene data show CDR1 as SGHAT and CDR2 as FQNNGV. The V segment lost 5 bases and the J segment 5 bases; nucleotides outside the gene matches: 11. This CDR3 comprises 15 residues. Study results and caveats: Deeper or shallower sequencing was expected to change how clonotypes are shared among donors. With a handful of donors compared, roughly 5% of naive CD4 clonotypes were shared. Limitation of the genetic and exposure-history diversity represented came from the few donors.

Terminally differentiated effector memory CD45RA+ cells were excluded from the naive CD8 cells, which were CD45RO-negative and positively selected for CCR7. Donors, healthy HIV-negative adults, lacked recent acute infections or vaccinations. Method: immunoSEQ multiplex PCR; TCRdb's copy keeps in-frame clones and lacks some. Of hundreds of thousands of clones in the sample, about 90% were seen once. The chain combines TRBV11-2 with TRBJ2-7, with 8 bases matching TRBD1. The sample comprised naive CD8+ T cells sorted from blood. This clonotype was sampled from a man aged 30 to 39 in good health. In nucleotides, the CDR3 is TGTGCCAGCAGCCCAGGACAGGGAGGTTTCCACGAGCAGTACTTC. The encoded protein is CASSPGQGGFHEQYF.